A selection of T cell receptor beta chains follows, all from one sample in a study of type 1 and type 2 diabetes patients. TCRdb called the multiplex PCR reads again in MiXCR, with one record for every CDR3 protein. Seen here are more than 250,000 distinct CDR3 sequences, around 47% observed once, and the top ten hold approximately 15%. Sequencing was performed on peripheral blood mononuclear cells (PBMCs). These receptors all come from a man younger than 30 with type 2 diabetes. Each CDR3 is given with its conserved first and last residue. The order of the fields is V gene, CDR3 protein.

TRBV30 CAWMEGGYGYTF
TRBV12-3/TRBV12-4 CASSLRSGRDRGEQYF
TRBV7-9 CASSLIRDGYGYTF
TRBV27 CASSRPQGVEQYF
TRBV12-3/TRBV12-4 CASRLDHSYNEQFF
TRBV20-1 CSATQIRTGDAGQYF
TRBV19 CASRTQGNQPQHF
TRBV6-5 CASSQRAGAGRETQYF
TRBV24-1 CATSDISGRDYNEQFF
TRBV27 CASSVRSQGLVETQYF
TRBV19 CASSPPIRGSRQYF
TRBV28 CASSPGGQGAEQYF
TRBV30 CAWKAGQGIREQYF
TRBV10-3 CASSLGASSSTDTQYF
TRBV5-1 CAKKVDGANVLTF
TRBV7-3 CASSRGGDGYTF
TRBV20-1 CSAGQGGPEKLFF
TRBV4-1 CASSQLLNTGELFF
TRBV2 CASTNGQSSNQPQHF
TRBV20-1 CSARDRSGQETQYF
TRBV9 CASSRGLAGAGELFF
TRBV12-3/TRBV12-4 CASSLGGNGNEQFF
TRBV2 CASSEADIGGEQYF
TRBV27 CASRTVLNEQYF
TRBV19 CASSPGGGYGYTF
TRBV20-1 CSAFRGGGYNEQFF
TRBV13 CASKNSQGYLETQYF
TRBV2 CASSVFRGYGYTF
TRBV4-3 CASSQDHGDSNYGYTF
TRBV19 CAWSVPAGGTDTQYF
TRBV25-1 CASTTGGGANEKLFF